This T cell receptor beta chain was documented in a study of response to subunit inactivated influenza vaccine. Study results and caveats: Authors suggested each seasonal flu vaccination may recruit only limited numbers of new T cells.

MiXCR, applied by TCRdb to the RT-PCR reads, yields one record per CDR3 protein. The sample consists of about 700,000 distinct CDR3 sequences, roughly 14% of them appearing once. With respect to this clonotype: The antigen is not known.

In germline, CDR1 is DFQATT, CDR2 SNEGSKA (reference sequence). V lost 6 bases and J 2 bases, leaving 17 bases between the germline ends. The CDR3 is made up of 15 amino acids. The specimen comprised PBMCs from blood, sampled 14 days before vaccination. The receptor comes from a man aged 45 to 65 who received an inactivated influenza vaccine. The chain employs TRBV20-1 and TRBJ1-3; perhaps TRBD1 as D (5 bases). The DNA of the CDR3 is TGCAGTGCCCCAAAGGGACCCAAGGCTGGAAACACCATATATTTT. Encoded protein: CSAPKGPKAGNTIYF.